Sequencing of this T cell receptor beta chain was carried out in a study of CD8+CD57+ T cells in acquired aplastic anemia. The wider study: The study obtained an average of around 3.1 ug of DNA from sorted CD4+ and CD8+ cells. Reads per healthy sample averaged around 9.9 million (CD4+) and 11 million to 12 million (CD8+).

The CDR3 spans 17 residues. Germline loops: CDR1 SGDLS, CDR2 YYNGEE. V was clipped by 4 bases and J by 6 bases; unmatched bases: 15. Overall study results and limits: Patients and healthy controls showed no significant CD8+ Simpson's diversity difference. Comparison of patients with controls identified around 30 shared CD8+ CDR3 sequences.

The study profiled TCR beta VDJ and CDR3 using genomic DNA as template. Using its own MiXCR run on the reads, TCRdb lists one record per CDR3 protein. The sample carries a few hundred thousand distinct CDR3 sequences, roughly 64% recorded once. About this clonotype: Its specificity is unknown.

The receptor was isolated from a human donor in good health, serving as a control. Input material: sorted CD4+, CD8+, or CD8+CD57+ T cells (not recorded which) from PBMCs. The J gene is TRBJ2-7, the V gene TRBV9; TRBD1 aligns across 11 bases. The DNA of the CDR3 is TGTGCCAGCAGCCTCAGTGGGACAGGGGGGGAAAATCGCGAGCAGTACTTC. Protein: CASSLSGTGGENREQYF.